The next 21 T cell receptor beta chains were all read from a single sample in a study of T-cell reconstitution after alpha-beta-depleted transplantation in children. Preparation of the TCRbeta library involved a method that used unique molecular identifiers. TCRdb re-derived calls from the PCR reads in MiXCR, one entry per CDR3 protein. This sample has 500,000 to 650,000 distinct CDR3 sequences; about an eighth occur once, and the top ten carry about 2.2%. Sequences were derived from PBMCs, mostly from graft donor cells, sampled 360 days after TCRalphabeta/CD19-depleted stem cell transplant. The receptors were sampled from a male patient aged 10 to 17 who had a stem cell transplant for acute myeloid leukemia, so the T cells may come from the graft donor.

The J gene is TRBJ2-6, the V gene TRBV25-1; 12 bases line up with TRBD2. CDR3 size: 20 residues. Germline V gives CDR1 MGHDK, CDR2 SYGVNS. V lost 3 bases and J lost 4; bases outside the gene matches: 13. The CDR3 nucleotides read TGTGCCAGCAGTGACCGACTAGCGGGAGACGAGTTCTCCGGGGCCAACGTCCTGACTTTC. Translation: CASSDRLAGDEFSGANVLTF.

The rearrangement joins TRBV18 to TRBJ1-1; D remains ambiguous. Deletions cut 8 bases from V and 4 bases from J, with 26 bases between. Germline CDR1 reads KGHSH; CDR2 reads LQKENI. The CDR3 consists of 17 residues. The CDR3 loop reads CASTTIIVGSAATEAFF. CDR3 nucleotide sequence: TGTGCCAGCACAACCATCATCGTCGGGAGCGCTGCCACTGAAGCTTTCTTT.

For the CDR3, the DNA is TGTGCCAGCAGCCCTAGACCTTTAGATTCAGGGGAGCAGTTCTTC. Protein sequence: CASSPRPLDSGEQFF. The chain carries TRBV11-2 and TRBJ2-1; the D gene is possibly TRBD1 (5 bases). CDR1 SGHAT and CDR2 FQNNGV come from the germline V gene. CDR3 length: 15 residues. Trimming took 5 bases from V and 10 from J, leaving 21 bases between them.

This clonotype came up a few times. This chain connects TRBV28 to TRBJ1-5; 8 nucleotides line up with TRBD1. The CDR3 is 14 residues long. Germline values: CDR1 MDHEN, CDR2 SYDVKM. V shed 2 bases and J 6 bases; nucleotides not matched to a gene: 3. Here the CDR3 reads CASSLGTGFQPQHF. DNA of the CDR3: TGTGCCAGCAGTTTAGGGACAGGCTTTCAGCCCCAGCATTTT.

This clonotype turned up a few times. J is TRBJ2-7 and V is TRBV29-1; 12 bases are a match to TRBD2. The CDR3 has 20 residues. The junction had 21 bases not matched to a gene; V was cut back by 6 bases and J by 0 bases. Germline V lookup: CDR1 SQVTM, CDR2 ANQGSEA. The CDR3: CSVRHSLTGTSGLTSYEQYF. The CDR3 coding sequence is TGCAGCGTCCGACATTCGCTGACAGGGACTAGCGGGCTGACCTCCTACGAGCAGTACTTC.

This clonotype was seen only a few times. The rearrangement links TRBV12-3 or TRBV12-4 to TRBJ1-1; weak D call: TRBD1 (6 bases). The CDR3 has 13 amino acids. The V end was cut by 7 bases, the J end by 2 bases, with 11 bases between. CDR3 region: CASTSTGNTEAFF. The CDR3 DNA is TGTGCCAGCACCTCGACAGGAAACACTGAAGCTTTCTTT.

This clonotype was counted at least ten times. The rearrangement joins TRBV6-5 to TRBJ2-1, with 13 bases that match TRBD2. The V and J ends lost 0 bases and 3 bases, in that order; junction bases with no gene match: 8. Germline V gene lookup returns CDR1 MNHEY and CDR2 SVGAGI. The CDR3 has 19 amino acids. The CDR3 DNA reads TGTGCCAGCAGTTACTCTCGAACTAGCGGGAGGGCCGACTACAATGAGCAGTTCTTC. Protein sequence: CASSYSRTSGRADYNEQFF.

This clonotype occurred a few times. The CDR3 DNA sequence: TGCAGCGTTGAGACGATGAACACCGGGGAGCTGTTTTTT. Translation gives CSVETMNTGELFF. This rearrangement joins TRBV29-1 to TRBJ2-2; D remains ambiguous. Germline CDR1 reads SQVTM; CDR2 reads ANQGSEA. This CDR3 has 13 amino acids. V lost 3 bases and J lost 1, with 6 bases in between.

As concerns this clonotype: This clone may be a read error of a much larger clone one base away. The conserved phenylalanine or tryptophan is not found at the CDR3 terminus, so this likely reflects a read error. The chain links TRBV20-1 to TRBJ1-5; 8 bases line up with TRBD1. V gave up 5 bases and J gave up 7 bases; unmatched junction bases: 7. CDR1 and CDR2 from the germline V gene are DFQATT and SNEGSKA (reference sequence). This CDR3 is built from 13 residues. CDR3 sequence reads: CSAWTGYRQPQHC. The CDR3 DNA follows: TGCAGTGCTTGGACAGGGTATCGACAGCCCCAGCATTGT.

This clonotype was seen ten or more times. The genes are TRBV7-2 and TRBJ2-2, with 7 bases aligning to TRBD2. V lost 1 base and J lost 0; bases outside the gene matches: 2. Looked up from germline, CDR1 is SGHTA and CDR2 is FQGNSA. The CDR3 has 16 amino acids. The CDR3 reads CASSLVRGANTGELFF. The CDR3 coding sequence is TGTGCCAGCAGCTTAGTCCGGGGGGCGAACACCGGGGAGCTGTTTTTT. Filled out from reference TRBV7-2 and TRBJ2-2, the complete variable domain reads GAGVSQSPSNKVTEKGKDVELRCDPISGHTALYWYRQSLGQGLEFLIYFQGNSAPDKSGLPSDRFSAERTGGSVSTLTIQRTQQEDSAVYLCASSLVRGANTGELFFGEGSRLTVL.

CDR3 sequence reads: CATRLKGRLYEQYF. CDR3 nucleotide sequence: TGTGCCACCCGGCTGAAGGGGCGCTTATACGAGCAGTACTTC. The J gene is TRBJ2-7, the V gene TRBV27, with D possibly being TRBD1 (5 bases). V was shortened by 10 bases and J by 4 bases, with 20 bases between the two germline ends. This CDR3 is built from 14 residues. The germline V gene has CDR1 MNHEY and CDR2 SMNVEV (reference sequence).

This clonotype was counted a few times. V is TRBV4-3 and J is TRBJ2-3; the D is unclear. Germline assignment: CDR1 LGHNA and CDR2 YSLEER. The CDR3 has 16 amino acids. Trimming stripped 1 base from V and 3 bases from J, with 14 bases between. CDR3 region: CASSQVDWGGTDTQYF. CDR3 DNA sequence: TGCGCCAGCAGCCAAGTCGACTGGGGTGGGACAGATACGCAGTATTTT.

At least ten counts were recorded for this clonotype. This chain connects TRBV20-1 to TRBJ2-3; no reliable D call. This CDR3 comprises 14 residues. Germline values: CDR1 DFQATT, CDR2 SNEGSKA (reference sequence). V was trimmed by 5 bases and J by 0 bases, leaving 12 bases between them. The CDR3 DNA sequence: TGCAGTGCTCTCGTTGAGACTAGCACAGATACGCAGTATTTT. Protein sequence: CSALVETSTDTQYF.

Points on this clonotype: This may come from a read error, since a much larger clone is one base off. The chain is built from TRBV10-3 and TRBJ2-5, with D maybe TRBD2 (6 bases). V gave up 6 bases and J gave up 7 bases, with 21 bases separating them. Germline CDR1 and CDR2: ENHRY and SYGVKD. The CDR3 is 15 residues long. This CDR3 is CAIRGRDSPGWTQYF. Here the CDR3 DNA reads TGTGCCATCAGAGGACGGGACTCCCCTGGGTGGACCCAGTACTTC.

This clonotype was picked up many times. The rearrangement joins TRBV6-5 to TRBJ2-1; maybe TRBD1 (5 bases). Germline CDR1 reads MNHEY; CDR2 reads SVGAGI. Trimming removed 6 bases at V and 3 bases at J, with 6 bases between. The CDR3 loop spans 12 amino acids. The CDR3 DNA reads as TGTGCCAGCAGAGGGGTCTACAATGAGCAGTTCTTC. Its translation: CASRGVYNEQFF.

The chain couples TRBV4-3 to TRBJ2-3, with 7 nucleotides matching TRBD1. After removal of 0 bases from V and 3 bases from J, the junction contained 12 bases not matched to a gene. The CDR3 runs 18 residues. Germline loops: CDR1 LGHNA, CDR2 YSLEER. The CDR3 protein is CASSQDSAGTVGTDTQYF. CDR3 sequence (DNA): TGCGCCAGCAGCCAAGATTCCGCCGGGACAGTGGGAACAGATACGCAGTATTTT.

The J gene is TRBJ2-5, the V gene TRBV27; a weak D match, TRBD1 (5 bases). CDR3 size: 12 residues. Germline loops: CDR1 MNHEY, CDR2 SMNVEV (reference sequence). Between the trimmed V and J ends, which lost 3 bases and 7 bases, there was a span of 9 bases. CDR3 amino acids: CASSFLQGTQYF. The CDR3 DNA sequence: TGTGCCAGCAGTTTCCTTCAGGGGACCCAGTACTTC.

This clonotype has just a few counts. This chain connects TRBV9 to TRBJ2-2; D unclear. This CDR3 region has 13 residues. V gave up 0 bases and J gave up 6 bases, with 6 bases separating them. Germline V CDR1 and CDR2: SGDLS, YYNGEE. The CDR3 spells CASSVAFPGELFF. In nucleotides, the CDR3 is TGTGCCAGCAGCGTAGCGTTCCCCGGGGAGCTGTTTTTT.

This clonotype was detected only once. The V gene is TRBV30, the J gene TRBJ2-1; 7 bases are shared with TRBD2. Trimming cost V 2 bases and J 8 bases; bases outside gene matches: 15. Germline loops: CDR1 GTSNPN, CDR2 SVGIG (reference sequence). This CDR3 has 16 amino acids. CDR3 amino acids: CAWSSRRLAILYEQFF. The CDR3 DNA follows: TGTGCCTGGAGTTCCCGAAGACTAGCAATACTATATGAGCAGTTCTTC.

This clonotype showed up many times. The V and J genes are TRBV4-3 and TRBJ2-3; D is possibly TRBD2 (5 bases). The CDR3 runs 15 residues. The V and J ends lost 3 bases and 6 bases respectively, with 16 bases between them. Per germline, CDR1 LGHNA and CDR2 YSLEER. The CDR3 region has the DNA TGCGCCAGCAGCCAGGCCCTTTTCCGAGGGGATACGCAGTATTTT. Protein: CASSQALFRGDTQYF.

This clonotype was seen more than once but under ten times. This chain uses TRBV28 with TRBJ2-7; D may be TRBD2 (6 bases). Germline loops: CDR1 MDHEN, CDR2 SYDVKM. V was shortened by 5 bases and J by 1 base, with 15 bases between the two germline ends. The CDR3 has 15 residues. The CDR3 DNA sequence: TGTGCCAGCAGTATACCGGGACTCGGATCCTACGAGCAGTACTTC. Translation: CASSIPGLGSYEQYF.